This passage covers 8 T cell receptor beta chains from one sample sequenced in a study of cytomegalovirus exposure and HLA in healthy donors (dated by TCRdb to the late 2010s). The method behind the library was the immunoSEQ multiplex PCR assay. TCRdb took over this immuneACCESS table, retaining in-frame rearrangements with V and J assigned. Such tables are incomplete; in checked studies, under half of the missing clones stem from an unresolved V gene, and the remainder is unexplained. Within this sample are 130,000 to 150,000 clones, with approximately 90% of them counted one time only. 6.2% of the sample is held by the ten biggest clonotypes. Specimen: PBMCs. Every receptor here comes from a woman aged 25 to 39 in good health and CMV-seropositive.

This chain connects TRBV5-1 to TRBJ2-5, with D perhaps TRBD2 (6 bases). This CDR3 spans 14 amino acids. Germline V gene data show CDR1 as SGHRS and CDR2 as YFSETQ. The V and J ends lost 4 bases and 1 base respectively, with 11 bases between them. The CDR3 DNA is TGCGCCAGCAGCGTACGGACTATCCAAGAGACCCAGTACTTC. It encodes CASSVRTIQETQYF.

CDR3 nucleotide sequence: TGTGCCAGCGCAGGTGTGGGCTGGTCTGAAGCTTTCTTT. Its translation is CASAGVGWSEAFF. The chain joins TRBV7-2 to TRBJ1-1; D call uncertain. Looked up from germline, CDR1 is SGHTA and CDR2 is FQGNSA. The CDR3 is 13 residues long. Between the trimmed V and J ends, which lost 8 bases and 6 bases, there was a span of 16 bases. The entire variable domain, with the rest obtained from reference TRBV7-2 and TRBJ1-1, is as follows: GAGVSQSPSNKVTEKGKDVELRCDPISGHTALYWYRQSLGQGLEFLIYFQGNSAPDKSGLPSDRFSAERTGGSVSTLTIQRTQQEDSAVYLCASAGVGWSEAFFGQGTRLTVV.

V gene TRBV11-2 combines with J gene TRBJ2-5; TRBD2 matches 8 bases. Germline values: CDR1 SGHAT, CDR2 FQNNGV. V trimming: 6 bases; J trimming: 4 bases; junction bases outside the gene matches: 10. This CDR3 spans 15 amino acids. CDR3 amino acids: CASRLGAGAVETQYF. The CDR3 nucleotides are TGTGCCAGCAGATTGGGAGCGGGAGCTGTAGAGACCCAGTACTTC.

This clone has just one count. The V call is TRBV11-2, the J call TRBJ2-3, with unresolved D. Trimming pared 4 bases from V and 5 bases from J, leaving 4 bases between. The germline V gene has CDR1 SGHAT and CDR2 FQNNGV. This CDR3 comprises 11 residues. Here the CDR3 DNA reads TGTGCCAGCAGCTCCCTAGATACGCAGTATTTT. Its protein product is CASSSLDTQYF.

The chain is built from TRBV18 and TRBJ1-2, with 10 bases fitting TRBD1. This CDR3 has 14 amino acids. With V trimmed by 4 bases and J by 4 bases, 3 bases remained unmatched. Germline-derived CDR1 and CDR2 are KGHSH and LQKENI. The DNA of the CDR3 is TGTGCCAGCTCACAGACAGGGGGCCTCTATGGCTACACCTTC. As protein: CASSQTGGLYGYTF.

The J gene is TRBJ1-1, the V gene TRBV18; possibly TRBD1 for D (5 bases). The CDR3 has 13 residues. Trimming stripped 3 bases from V and 6 bases from J, with 11 bases between. Per the germline V gene, CDR1 is KGHSH and CDR2 is LQKENI. CDR3 sequence reads: CASSPGGVPEAFF. CDR3 in DNA: TGTGCCAGCTCACCCGGAGGGGTCCCTGAAGCTTTCTTT.

The chain employs TRBV29-1 and TRBJ2-2; 7 positions agree with TRBD1. Trimming took 6 bases from V and 3 from J; bases not matched to a gene: 7. Germline V CDR1 and CDR2: SQVTM, ANQGSEA. CDR3 length: 14 residues. The CDR3 coding sequence is TGCAGCGTGAGGCCAGGGGGATACACCGGGGAGCTGTTTTTT. It is translated as CSVRPGGYTGELFF.

The chain joins TRBV4-1 to TRBJ2-7; possible D gene TRBD1, 6 bases. Germline V CDR1 and CDR2: MGHRA, YSYEKL. CDR3 length: 16 amino acids. Trimming took off 2 bases at V and 0 bases at J, with 14 bases between the two ends. CDR3: CASSQSTGFSSYEQYF. The CDR3 bases are TGCGCCAGCAGCCAATCTACAGGGTTTTCCTCCTACGAGCAGTACTTC.